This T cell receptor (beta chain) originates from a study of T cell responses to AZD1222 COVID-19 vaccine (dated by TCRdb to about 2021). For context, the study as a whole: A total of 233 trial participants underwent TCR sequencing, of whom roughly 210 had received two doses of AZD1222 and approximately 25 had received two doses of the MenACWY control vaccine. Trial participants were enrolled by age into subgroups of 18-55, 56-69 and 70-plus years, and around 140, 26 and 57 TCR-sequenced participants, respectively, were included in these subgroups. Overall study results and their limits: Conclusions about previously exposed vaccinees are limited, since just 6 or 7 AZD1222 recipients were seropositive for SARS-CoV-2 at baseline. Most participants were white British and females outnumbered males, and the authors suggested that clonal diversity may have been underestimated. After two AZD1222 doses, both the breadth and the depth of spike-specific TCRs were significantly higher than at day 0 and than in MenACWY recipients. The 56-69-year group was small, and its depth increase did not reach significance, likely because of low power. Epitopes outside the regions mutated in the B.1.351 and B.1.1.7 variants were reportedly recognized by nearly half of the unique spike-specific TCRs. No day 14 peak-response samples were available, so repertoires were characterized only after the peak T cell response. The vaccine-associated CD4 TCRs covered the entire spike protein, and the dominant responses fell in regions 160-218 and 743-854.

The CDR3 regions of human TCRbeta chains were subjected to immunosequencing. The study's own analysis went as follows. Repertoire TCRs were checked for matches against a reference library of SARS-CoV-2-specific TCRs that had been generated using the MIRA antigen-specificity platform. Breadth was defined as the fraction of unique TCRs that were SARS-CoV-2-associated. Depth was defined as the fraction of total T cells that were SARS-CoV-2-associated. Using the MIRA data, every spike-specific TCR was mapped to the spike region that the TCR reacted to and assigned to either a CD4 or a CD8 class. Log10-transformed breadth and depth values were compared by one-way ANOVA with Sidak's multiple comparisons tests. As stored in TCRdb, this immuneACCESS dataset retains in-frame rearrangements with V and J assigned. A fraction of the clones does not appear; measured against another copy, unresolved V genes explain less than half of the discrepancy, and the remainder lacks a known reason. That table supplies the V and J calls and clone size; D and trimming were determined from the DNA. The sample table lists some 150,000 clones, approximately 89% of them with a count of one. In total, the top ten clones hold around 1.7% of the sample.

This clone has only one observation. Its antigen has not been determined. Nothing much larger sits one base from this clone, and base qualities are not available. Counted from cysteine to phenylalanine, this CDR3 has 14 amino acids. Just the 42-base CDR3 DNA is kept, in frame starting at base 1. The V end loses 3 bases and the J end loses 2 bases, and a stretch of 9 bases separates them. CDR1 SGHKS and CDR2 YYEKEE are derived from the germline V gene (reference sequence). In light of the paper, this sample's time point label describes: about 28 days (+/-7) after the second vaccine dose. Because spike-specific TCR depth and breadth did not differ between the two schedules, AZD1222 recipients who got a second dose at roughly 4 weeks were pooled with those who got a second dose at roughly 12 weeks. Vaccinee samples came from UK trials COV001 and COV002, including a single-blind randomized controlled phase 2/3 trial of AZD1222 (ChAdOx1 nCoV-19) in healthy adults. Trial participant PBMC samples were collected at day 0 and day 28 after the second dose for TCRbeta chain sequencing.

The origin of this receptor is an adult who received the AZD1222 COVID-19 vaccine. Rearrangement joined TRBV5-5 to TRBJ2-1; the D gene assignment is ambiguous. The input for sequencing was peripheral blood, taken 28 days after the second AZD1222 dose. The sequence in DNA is TGTGCCAGCAGCTGGGCAGGAACCTACAATGAGCAGTTCTTC. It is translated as CASSWAGTYNEQFF.